Listed here are 20 T cell receptor beta chains from one sample, sequenced in a study of CD8+CD57+ T cells in acquired aplastic anemia. Patients included in sequencing had previously demonstrated CD8+CD57+ cell expansion by flow cytometry. The template used for profiling TCR beta VDJ and CDR3 was genomic DNA. TCRdb reprocessed the reads with MiXCR, giving one entry per CDR3 protein. The table has 150,000 to 200,000 distinct CDR3 sequences, more than 40% seen once. Material for sequencing was sorted CD4+, CD8+, or CD8+CD57+ T cells (not recorded which) from PBMCs. These receptor sequences come from a human donor with aplastic anemia.

The chain employs TRBV20-1 and TRBJ2-7; TRBD2 matches at 7 bases. The germline CDR1 and CDR2 sequences are DFQATT and SNEGSKA (reference sequence). V trimming: 0 bases; J trimming: 7 bases; junction bases outside the gene matches: 9. The CDR3 spans 14 residues. The CDR3 here is CSARDDPTGGEQYF. The CDR3 bases are TGCAGTGCTAGAGACGATCCAACGGGGGGAGAGCAGTACTTC.

This chain links TRBV9 with TRBJ1-1; 7 bases agree with TRBD1. V trimming: 0 bases; J trimming: 4 bases; junction bases outside the gene matches: 3. Germline V lookup: CDR1 SGDLS, CDR2 YYNGEE. The CDR3 has 14 residues. The chain's CDR3 is CASSVGQGVTEAFF. The CDR3 DNA reads as TGTGCCAGCAGCGTAGGGCAGGGGGTCACTGAAGCTTTCTTT.

In its sample, this clonotype was seen many times. The gene calls are TRBV12-3 or TRBV12-4 and TRBJ2-3, with 11 bases identical to TRBD2. This CDR3 spans 17 amino acids. J lost 0 bases, V lost 5 bases, and 7 bases had no gene match. CDR3 loop: CASSHGTSGPSTDTQYF. The CDR3, as DNA: TGTGCCAGCAGTCACGGGACTAGCGGACCTAGCACAGATACGCAGTATTTT.

This sequence joins TRBV10-1 and TRBJ2-7; D is undetermined. Trimming took 11 bases from V and 4 from J, leaving 12 bases between them. The CDR3 sequence is 11 residues long. Germline loops: CDR1 WNHNN, CDR2 SYGVQD (reference sequence). This chain's CDR3 is CARQLIYEQYF. The CDR3 DNA reads TGCGCCCGCCAGCTGATATACGAGCAGTACTTC.

This chain joins TRBV20-1 and TRBJ2-5; 12 nucleotides agree with TRBD2. The CDR3 runs 15 residues. Germline-derived CDR1 and CDR2 are DFQATT and SNEGSKA (reference sequence). V lost 2 bases to trimming and J lost 2 bases; unmatched junction nucleotides: 3. Here the CDR3 DNA reads TGCAGTGCTAGACCGACTAGCGGGAGACAAGAGACCCAGTACTTC. Its translation: CSARPTSGRQETQYF.

This clonotype was seen at least ten times. V and J are TRBV2 and TRBJ2-1; unclear D gene. Germline values: CDR1 SNHLY, CDR2 FYNNEI. Trimming pared 1 base from V and 0 bases from J, leaving 7 bases between. This CDR3 is built from 15 residues. CDR3 residues: CASSEDSSSYNEQFF. CDR3 nucleotides: TGTGCCAGCAGTGAAGATAGCTCCTCCTACAATGAGCAGTTCTTC.

This clonotype was seen a handful of times. The chain carries TRBV24-1 and TRBJ1-6; D gene uncertain. The CDR3 runs to 13 residues. Looked up from germline, CDR1 is KGHDR and CDR2 is SFDVKD. Trimming took 5 bases from V and 7 from J, leaving 8 bases between them. In DNA form, the CDR3 reads TGTGCCACCAGTGCACAGTACAATTCACCCCTCCACTTT. Its translation is CATSAQYNSPLHF.

J is TRBJ2-7 and V is TRBV12-3 or TRBV12-4; D gene unclear. The length of the CDR3 is 15 residues. The V end was cut by 10 bases, the J end by 1 base, with 20 bases between. The chain's CDR3 is CATLLTESRSYEQYF. Here the CDR3 DNA reads TGTGCCACCCTACTCACAGAATCAAGGTCCTACGAGCAGTACTTC.

This clonotype has a count of ten or more. The chain links TRBV12-3 or TRBV12-4 to TRBJ2-7; D is unclear. V was pared by 1 base and J by 0 bases, with 10 bases between. This CDR3 contains 15 residues. Here the CDR3 reads CASSLGGGSSYEQYF. In DNA, the CDR3 is TGTGCCAGCAGTTTAGGGGGTGGAAGCTCCTACGAGCAGTACTTC.

This sequence joins TRBV18 and TRBJ1-1; no firm D call. V lost 4 bases and J lost 3, with 9 bases in between. In germline, CDR1 is KGHSH, CDR2 LQKENI. CDR3 length equals 13 residues. CDR3 residues: CASSRIGHTEAFF. CDR3 nucleotides: TGTGCCAGCTCACGAATCGGTCACACTGAAGCTTTCTTT.

This clonotype has at least ten counts. This chain joins TRBV12-3 or TRBV12-4 and TRBJ2-3; 15 nucleotides agree with TRBD2. After removal of 5 bases from V and 5 bases from J, the junction contained 8 bases not matched to a gene. The CDR3 loop spans 17 amino acids. CDR3: CASSLRTSGRGEDTQYF. CDR3 DNA: TGTGCCAGCAGTCTAAGGACTAGCGGGAGGGGGGAAGATACGCAGTATTTT.

Ten or more counts support this clonotype. The V gene is TRBV7-3, the J gene TRBJ2-1; 10 nucleotides agree with TRBD1. The CDR3 extends over 15 amino acids. Looked up from germline, CDR1 is SGHTA and CDR2 is FQGTGA. The junction had 3 bases not matched to a gene; V was cut back by 3 bases and J by 4 bases. CDR3: CASSLGTGDYNEQFF. As DNA, the CDR3 is TGTGCCAGCAGCTTGGGGACAGGGGATTACAATGAGCAGTTCTTC.

The rearrangement uses TRBV9 and TRBJ2-7, with 12 bases lining up with TRBD2. The CDR3 is made up of 14 amino acids. Trimming removed 3 bases from V and 5 bases from J; junction bases left unmatched: 3. CDR1 is SGDLS, CDR2 YYNGEE, per germline. The CDR3 DNA is TGTGCCAGCAGCGGGACTAGCGGGACCAACGAGCAGTACTTC. Translation gives CASSGTSGTNEQYF.

This clonotype was counted ten times or more. The chain links TRBV12-3 or TRBV12-4 to TRBJ2-7, with 9 positions matching TRBD1. The length of the CDR3 is 13 residues. J lost 6 bases, V lost 7 bases, and 7 bases had no gene match. The CDR3 reads CASTPGQGAEQYF. The CDR3 DNA sequence: TGTGCCAGCACTCCGGGACAGGGAGCCGAGCAGTACTTC.

This clonotype was detected only once. The rearrangement uses TRBV7-3 and TRBJ2-7; 10 bases are a match to TRBD1. Germline values: CDR1 SGHTA, CDR2 FQGTGA. Trimming at V came to 6 bases and at J to 5 bases, leaving 4 bases not matched to a gene. The CDR3 spans 13 residues. The CDR3 loop reads CASSPGTGDEQYF. CDR3 coding DNA: TGTGCCAGCAGTCCCGGGACAGGGGACGAGCAGTACTTC.

This chain joins TRBV7-9 and TRBJ2-7; D gene unclear. The CDR3 loop spans 14 amino acids. Germline V gives CDR1 SEHNR, CDR2 FQNEAQ (reference sequence). Deletions cut 5 bases from V and 4 bases from J, with 15 bases between. The CDR3 sequence: CASSRPEGLYEQYF. Here the CDR3 DNA reads TGTGCCAGCAGCCGCCCAGAAGGGTTATACGAGCAGTACTTC.

This chain connects TRBV15 to TRBJ2-7, with a tentative D call TRBD2 (6 bases). Germline loops: CDR1 LNHNV, CDR2 YYDKDF (reference sequence). Between the trimmed V and J ends, which lost 6 bases and 2 bases, there was a span of 26 bases. The CDR3 consists of 18 residues. The CDR3 protein is CATSRYLPHGGTPYEQYF. Written as DNA, the CDR3 is TGTGCCACCAGTCGCTACCTACCACATGGAGGGACTCCCTACGAGCAGTACTTC. Complete variable domain (other parts from reference TRBV15 and TRBJ2-7): DAMVIQNPRYQVTQFGKPVTLSCSQTLNHNVMYWYQQKSSQAPKLLFHYYDKDFNNEADTPDNFQSRRPNTSFCFLDIRSPGLGDTAMYLCATSRYLPHGGTPYEQYFGPGTRLTVT.

On this clonotype: A read error may explain this, as a much larger clone is one base away. The gene calls are TRBV11-2 and TRBJ2-2, with D perhaps TRBD2 (5 bases). This CDR3 contains 14 residues. Germline assignment: CDR1 SGHAT and CDR2 FQNNGV. The CDR3 spells CASRWRMVAGELSF. CDR3 sequence (DNA): TGTGCCAGCAGATGGCGGATGGTAGCCGGGGAGCTGTCTTTT.

This clonotype was observed at least ten times. The V call is TRBV11-2, the J call TRBJ1-2; 9 bases map to TRBD1. Losses at the gene ends were 3 bases for V and 3 bases for J; bases not matched to a gene: 2. The CDR3 runs to 14 residues. Per germline, CDR1 SGHAT and CDR2 FQNNGV. CDR3 protein: CASSFGDRDYGYTF. CDR3 in DNA: TGTGCCAGCAGCTTCGGGGACAGGGACTATGGCTACACCTTC.

The CDR3 DNA follows: TGTGCCACCAGTGCCATGAGGGGGCGGAGGAATGAGCAGTTCTTC. It is translated as CATSAMRGRRNEQFF. The chain recombines TRBV24-1 with TRBJ2-1, with 7 nucleotides matching TRBD1. J lost 7 bases, V lost 5 bases, and 10 bases had no gene match. The germline V gene encodes CDR1 KGHDR and CDR2 SFDVKD. The CDR3 has 15 amino acids.